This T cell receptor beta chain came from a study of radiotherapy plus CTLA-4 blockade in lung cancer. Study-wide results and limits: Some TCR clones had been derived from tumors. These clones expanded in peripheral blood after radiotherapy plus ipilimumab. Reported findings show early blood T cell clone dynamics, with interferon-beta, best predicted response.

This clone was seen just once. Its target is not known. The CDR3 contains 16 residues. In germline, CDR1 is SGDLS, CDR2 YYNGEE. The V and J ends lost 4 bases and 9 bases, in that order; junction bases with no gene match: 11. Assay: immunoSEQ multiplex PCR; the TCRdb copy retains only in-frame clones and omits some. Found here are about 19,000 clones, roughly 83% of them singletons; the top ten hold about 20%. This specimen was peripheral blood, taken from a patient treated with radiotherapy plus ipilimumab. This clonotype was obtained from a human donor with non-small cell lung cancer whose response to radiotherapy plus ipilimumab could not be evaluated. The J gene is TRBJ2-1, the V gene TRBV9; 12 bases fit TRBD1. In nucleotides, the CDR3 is TGTGCCAGCAGCAGCGGCCCGGGACAGGGGGCCGGTGAGCAGTTCTTC. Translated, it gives CASSSGPGQGAGEQFF. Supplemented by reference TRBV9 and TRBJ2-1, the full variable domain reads DSGVTQTPKHLITATGQRVTLRCSPRSGDLSVYWYQQSLDQGLQFLIQYYNGEERAKGNILERFSAQQFPDLHSELNLSSLELGDSALYFCASSSGPGQGAGEQFFGPGTRLTVL.